These 3 T cell receptor beta chains were all obtained from the same sample, sequenced in a study of blood T cell repertoires in COVID-19 (TCRdb year 2020). Preparation of the library involved the immunoSEQ multiplex PCR assay. TCRdb took this table from immuneACCESS and kept in-frame rearrangements with V and J called. Such tables lack part of the clones; where checked against another copy, unresolved V genes explain under half of the gap, and the rest is unexplained. This sample comprises 200,000 to 250,000 clones, approximately 88% of them detected only once. The top ten clonotypes cover roughly 3.7% of the sample. Input material: PBMCs or T cells enriched from blood (not recorded which). These receptor sequences come from a woman aged 25 to 45 who had been exposed to COVID-19.

The V call is TRBV5-6, the J call TRBJ2-1; D might be TRBD2 (5 bases). Trimming took off 2 bases at V and 0 bases at J, with 12 bases between the two ends. Germline assignment: CDR1 SGHDT and CDR2 YYEEEE. The CDR3 extends over 16 amino acids. The CDR3 DNA follows: TGTGCCAGCAGCTTTCTGTCGGGGAGCTCCTACAATGAGCAGTTCTTC. This codes for CASSFLSGSSYNEQFF. Combining the CDR3 with reference TRBV5-6 and TRBJ2-1 gives the whole variable domain DAGVTQSPTHLIKTRGQQVTLRCSPKSGHDTVSWYQQALGQGPQFIFQYYEEEERQRGNFPDRFSGHQFPNYSSELNVNALLLGDSALYLCASSFLSGSSYNEQFFGPGTRLTVL.

The V gene is TRBV18, the J gene TRBJ1-3; 7 bases line up with TRBD1. The ends lost 3 bases at V and 2 bases at J; junction bases unmatched: 4. The V gene's germline CDR1 is KGHSH and CDR2 LQKENI. The CDR3 has 15 amino acids. CDR3 bases: TGTGCCAGCTCACCCTACGACAGGGCTGGAAACACCATATATTTT. The encoded protein is CASSPYDRAGNTIYF. Drawing the rest from reference TRBV18 and TRBJ1-3, the complete variable domain is NAGVMQNPRHLVRRRGQEARLRCSPMKGHSHVYWYRQLPEEGLKFMVYLQKENIIDESGMPKERFSAEFPKEGPSILRIQQVVRGDSAAYFCASSPYDRAGNTIYFGEGSWLTVV.

J is TRBJ2-1 and V is TRBV7-9; 13 bases are a match to TRBD2. Germline CDR1 is SEHNR and CDR2 is FQNEAQ (reference sequence). The CDR3 totals 17 residues. The ends lost 4 bases at V and 8 bases at J; junction bases unmatched: 11. DNA for the CDR3: TGTGCCAGCAGCTCCCAACTAGCGGGAGGGTATGGAGATGAGCAGTTCTTC. Translating gives CASSSQLAGGYGDEQFF.